These 20 T cell receptor beta chains share one sample of origin, sequenced in a study of T cells in women clearing cervical HPV infection. TCRdb keeps only in-frame clones here, not all; method: immunoSEQ multiplex PCR. The sample totals more than 30,000 clones. The sequenced material came from blood buffy coat. These receptors all come from a woman aged 18 to 75 with a cervical HPV16 infection that either progressed to CIN3+ or cleared (not recorded which).

In the case of this clone: The CDR3 extends 3 residues past the end of the read, so its final part is completed from the germline J gene. The chain couples TRBV2 to TRBJ1-5; D perhaps matches TRBD1 (5 bases). This CDR3 region has 15 residues. Germline CDR1 SNHLY, CDR2 FYNNEI. Trimming took 6 bases from V and 3 from J, leaving 15 bases between them. The CDR3 sequence: CASSGQQGSNQPQHF. The part of the CDR3 DNA that was read is TGTGCCAGCAGCGGCCAGCAGGGATCCAATCAGCCC.

Worth noting for this clone: The read terminates 3 residues before the CDR3 end, so the remaining end is supplied by the germline J gene. This sequence joins TRBV11-2 and TRBJ1-1; D not certain. The V end lost 4 bases, the J end lost 7 bases, and 13 bases lay between the germline ends. The CDR3 has 13 amino acids. CDR1 SGHAT and CDR2 FQNNGV come from the germline V gene. CDR3 DNA (partial): TGTGCCAGCAGCTCAACGCGGGGTTTTGAA. Amino acids: CASSSTRGFE. The whole CDR3 region reads CASSSTRGFEAFF.

As regards this clone: The read is 3 residues too short to cover the CDR3 end, so that end is filled in from the germline J gene. V and J are TRBV6-2 or TRBV6-3 and TRBJ2-3; D uncertain. The ends were cut back, 4 bases at V and 4 bases at J, with 9 bases in the middle. This CDR3 comprises 13 residues. Germline V gene sequence: CDR1 MNHEY, CDR2 SVGEGT. This chain's CDR3 is CASSSFEADTQYF. The sequenced CDR3 bases are TGTGCCAGCAGTTCATTCGAGGCAGATACG.

With regard to this clone: The observed sequence ends 3 residues before the CDR3 terminus, with the missing tail filled in from the germline J gene. V is TRBV2 and J is TRBJ1-4, with D tentatively TRBD1 (6 bases). The V gene lost 6 bases and the J gene lost 7 bases, with 18 bases spanning the gap. CDR3 size: 15 residues. CDR1 SNHLY and CDR2 FYNNEI come from the germline V gene. CDR3 bases read: TGTGCCAGCAGGTCCCTCGGGACACGTAGTGAAAAA. Protein: CASRSLGTRSEK. The whole CDR3 is CASRSLGTRSEKLFF.

Worth noting for this clone: The sequenced fragment ends 3 residues before the CDR3 boundary, so the rest is inferred from the germline J gene. The chain recombines TRBV19 with TRBJ1-2, with D possibly matching TRBD1 (5 bases). Germline assignment: CDR1 LNHDA and CDR2 SQIVND (reference sequence). CDR3 length: 13 amino acids. V dropped 7 bases and J dropped 7 bases, with 16 bases sitting between them. Partial CDR3 DNA: TGTGCCAGTACTTATCAGGGCGAGCGTGGC. Translation gives CASTYQGERG. The whole CDR3 is CASTYQGERGYTF.

Points on this clone: The DNA ends 3 residues before the CDR3 does, and the rest of the CDR3 is filled in from the germline J gene. The rearrangement uses TRBV20-1 and TRBJ1-5; 9 bases agree with TRBD1. The ends lost 5 bases at V and 2 bases at J; junction bases unmatched: 13. In germline, CDR1 is DFQATT, CDR2 SNEGSKA (reference sequence). This CDR3 has 17 residues. The CDR3 spells CSAPHSNRGQGNQPQHF. The DNA read from the CDR3 is TGCAGTGCTCCTCACTCGAACAGGGGGCAGGGCAATCAGCCC.

About this clone itself: The read falls 3 residues short of the CDR3 end, and the missing part is taken from the germline J gene. The chain recombines TRBV18 with TRBJ2-2, with TRBD1 matching 7 bases. The CDR3 has 15 residues. Germline assignment: CDR1 KGHSH and CDR2 LQKENI. CDR3 amino acids: CASSPLRGLGEKLFF. The part of the CDR3 DNA that was read is TGTGCCAGCTCACCTCTGAGGGGGCTAGGTGAAAAG.

In the case of this clone: Read coverage stops 3 residues before the CDR3 terminus; the germline J gene supplies the remainder. This chain joins TRBV19 and TRBJ2-1; possible D gene TRBD2, 6 bases. CDR1 is LNHDA, CDR2 SQIVND, per germline (reference sequence). With 3 bases removed from V and 3 bases from J, the gap between germline ends came to 12 bases. The CDR3 totals 15 residues. The DNA read from the CDR3 is TGTGCCAGTAGTATCCGGGGGACCCTCTACAATGAG. It is translated as CASSIRGTLYNE. The full-length CDR3 reads as CASSIRGTLYNEQFF.

Of note for this clone: The sequenced fragment ends 3 residues before the CDR3 boundary, so the rest is inferred from the germline J gene. The V gene is TRBV7-8, the J gene TRBJ2-5, with unresolved D. The CDR3 has 14 amino acids. V shed 2 bases and J shed 4 bases, with 11 bases lying between them. The V gene's germline CDR1 is SGHVS and CDR2 FQNEAQ. CDR3 amino acids: CASSLSAFPETQYF. The part of the CDR3 DNA that was read is TGTGCCAGCAGCTTATCCGCGTTCCCAGAGACC.

Note on this clone: With the read ending 3 residues before the CDR3 end, the germline J gene is used to fill in that end. The chain joins TRBV13 to TRBJ2-3, with 13 bases fitting TRBD2. Germline V gene data show CDR1 as PRHDT and CDR2 as FYEKMQ (reference sequence). Losses at the gene ends were 4 bases for V and 4 bases for J; bases not matched to a gene: 11. CDR3 length equals 18 residues. The CDR3 loop is CASSSLAGGPVRADTQYF. The covered CDR3 bases are TGTGCCAGCAGCTCACTAGCGGGGGGGCCTGTGAGGGCAGATACG.

Comments on this clone: The read gets to within 3 residues of the CDR3 end, and the germline J gene fills in the rest. The V and J genes are TRBV5-1 and TRBJ2-2, with 7 bases matching TRBD1. CDR1 and CDR2 (germline): SGHRS, YFSETQ. This CDR3 spans 14 amino acids. V was pared by 5 bases and J by 4 bases, with 5 bases of the junction left unmatched. CDR3 DNA, as far as it was read: TGCGCCAGCAGGTGGGCAGGGGGCACCGGGGAG. Translating gives CASRWAGGTGE. The complete CDR3 protein is CASRWAGGTGELFF. Filled out from reference TRBV5-1 and TRBJ2-2, the complete variable domain reads KAGVTQTPRYLIKTRGQQVTLSCSPISGHRSVSWYQQTPGQGLQFLFEYFSETQRNKGNFPGRFSGRQFSNSRSEMNVSTLELGDSALYLCASRWAGGTGELFFGEGSRLTVL.

Concerning this clone itself: The sequence runs out 3 residues before the end of the CDR3; the remainder is reconstructed from the germline J gene. V is TRBV6-1 and J is TRBJ1-5, with D hard to call. CDR3 length: 16 residues. V gave up 2 bases and J gave up 0 bases, with 11 bases separating them. CDR1 is MNHNS and CDR2 is SASEGT in the germline V gene. The CDR3 reads CASSELLRVSNQPQHF. The covered CDR3 bases are TGTGCCAGCAGTGAACTTTTGAGGGTTAGCAATCAGCCC.

The CDR3 bases that were read are TGTGCCAGCAGCCGGACTAGCGGGAGGAGGAATACG. Its translation is CASSRTSGRRNT. The complete CDR3 reads CASSRTSGRRNTQYF. The chain links TRBV7-3 to TRBJ2-3; TRBD2 agrees at 14 bases. The CDR3 is cut off 3 residues early in the read; its end comes from the germline J gene. CDR1 and CDR2 (germline): SGHTA, FQGTGA. The CDR3 consists of 15 residues. J lost 7 bases, V lost 5 bases, and 5 bases had no gene match.

To note about this clone: The read terminates 3 residues ahead of where the CDR3 ends, so the germline J gene completes it. The genes are TRBV5-1 and TRBJ2-5; TRBD1 aligns across 8 bases. This CDR3 has 15 residues. Germline CDR1 SGHRS, CDR2 YFSETQ. V lost 1 base and J lost 5; bases outside the gene matches: 7. The covered CDR3 bases are TGCGCCAGCAGCTTGAACCAGGGGGCGGGTGAGACC. Protein: CASSLNQGAGET. The whole CDR3 is CASSLNQGAGETQYF.

Worth noting for this clone: The read gets to within 3 residues of the CDR3 end, and the germline J gene fills in the rest. The V call is TRBV11-2, the J call TRBJ1-2, with TRBD1 matching over 8 bases. Per the germline V gene, CDR1 is SGHAT and CDR2 is FQNNGV. There are 14 residues in the CDR3. Trimming cost V 5 bases and J 4 bases; bases outside gene matches: 6. The chain's CDR3 is CASSPTGQGYGYTF. CDR3 DNA, as far as it was read: TGTGCCAGCAGCCCAACCGGACAGGGCTATGGC.

A note on this clone: Read coverage stops 3 residues before the CDR3 terminus; the germline J gene supplies the remainder. The chain carries TRBV7-2 and TRBJ2-1; tentative D call: TRBD2 (6 bases). Germline V gives CDR1 SGHTA, CDR2 FQGNSA. The CDR3 has 13 amino acids. Trimming left V 5 bases short and J 9 bases short, with 14 bases between. Partial CDR3 DNA: TGTGCCAGCAGCCCAAATAGCGGCCGTGAG. Its protein is CASSPNSGRE. The full CDR3 is CASSPNSGREQFF.

As regards this clone: The read ends 3 residues shy of where the CDR3 ends; the end is completed using the germline J gene. This rearrangement joins TRBV6-2 or TRBV6-3 to TRBJ1-5; 7 bases are shared with TRBD1. V lost 7 bases, J lost 0 bases, and 9 bases stayed unmatched. The CDR3 loop spans 16 amino acids. Looked up from germline, CDR1 is MNHEY and CDR2 is SVGEGT. The DNA read from the CDR3 is TGTGCCAGCACCCGGGACAGCAGATATAGCAATCAGCCC. Translated, it gives CASTRDSRYSNQP. The whole CDR3 is CASTRDSRYSNQPQHF.

To note about this clone: The CDR3 end falls 3 residues outside the read, so it is completed with the germline J gene. The chain joins TRBV5-4 to TRBJ1-4; 7 bases are a match to TRBD1. Losses at the gene ends were 3 bases for V and 6 bases for J; bases not matched to a gene: 2. Germline V gene sequence: CDR1 SGHNT, CDR2 YYREEE (reference sequence). The CDR3 totals 13 residues. The CDR3 here is CASSSGTDEKLFF. Incomplete CDR3 DNA: TGTGCCAGCAGCTCTGGGACAGATGAAAAA.

In terms of frequency, this clone is medium-sized. The read falls 3 residues short of the CDR3 end, and the missing part is taken from the germline J gene. The chain couples TRBV5-4 to TRBJ1-1; D not resolved. The ends were cut back, 2 bases at V and 5 bases at J, with 10 bases in the middle. The CDR3 covers 13 residues. CDR1 SGHNT and CDR2 YYREEE come from the germline V gene (reference sequence). CDR3 region: CASSFGDMTEAFF. The DNA read from the CDR3 is TGTGCCAGCAGCTTCGGGGATATGACTGAA.

In regard to this clone: Read coverage stops 3 residues before the CDR3 terminus; the germline J gene supplies the remainder. The V gene is TRBV7-9, the J gene TRBJ2-5, with a weak D call TRBD2 (6 bases). The CDR3 totals 14 residues. CDR1 is SEHNR and CDR2 is FQNEAQ in the germline V gene (reference sequence). Trimming removed 0 bases at V and 1 base at J, with 6 bases between. The CDR3 bases that were read are TGTGCCAGCAGCTTAGCTAGCGGCCAAGAGACC. It yields the protein CASSLASGQET. The full CDR3 reads CASSLASGQETQYF.